One sample yielded the 20 T cell receptor beta chains listed below, sequenced in a study of Graves' ophthalmopathy and Graves' hyperthyroidism. Researchers took RNA transcripts and amplified TCR beta CDR3 regions from them. Amplification began with first-round RT-PCR using HTBI primers, then second-round multiplex PCR was performed. TCRdb recomputed calls from the multiplex PCR reads with MiXCR, one row per CDR3 protein. The data contain roughly 700,000 distinct CDR3 sequences, 35% to 50% of them seen just once; the ten biggest clones take up about 40%. The source material was peripheral blood. These receptors all stem from an adult man with Graves' ophthalmopathy.

With regard to this clonotype: It is likely a read error, because the conserved phenylalanine at the end of the CDR3 is missing. J is TRBJ2-6 and V is TRBV7-9; 7 bases are shared with TRBD1. Germline CDR1 is SEHNR and CDR2 is FQNEAQ (reference sequence). The CDR3 contains 16 residues. The CDR3 here is CASSQLTGSGANVLTS. CDR3 nucleotide sequence: TGCGCCAGCAGCCAACTGACAGGGAGCGGGGCCAACGTCCTGACTTCC.

This chain links TRBV15 with TRBJ1-2; D is ambiguous. Per germline, CDR1 LNHNV and CDR2 YYDKDF (reference sequence). V dropped 3 bases and J dropped 4 bases, with 9 bases sitting between them. The CDR3 is 13 residues long. DNA of the CDR3: TGTGCCACCAGCAGCGGACCCTCCTATGGCTACACCTTC. This encodes CATSSGPSYGYTF. Combining the CDR3 with reference TRBV15 and TRBJ1-2 gives the whole variable domain DAMVIQNPRYQVTQFGKPVTLSCSQTLNHNVMYWYQQKSSQAPKLLFHYYDKDFNNEADTPDNFQSRRPNTSFCFLDIRSPGLGDTAMYLCATSSGPSYGYTFGSGTRLTVV.

The CDR3, as DNA: TGTGCCAGCAGCTCACGGACAGGCTTCTCTGGAAACACCATATATTTT. The encoded protein is CASSSRTGFSGNTIYF. This chain links TRBV11-2 with TRBJ1-3, with TRBD1 matching 7 bases. This CDR3 has 16 amino acids. Germline V gene lookup returns CDR1 SGHAT and CDR2 FQNNGV. V was pared by 4 bases and J by 0 bases, with 6 bases of the junction left unmatched.

To note about this clonotype: It may be a read error: a sequence one base away is much more abundant. This chain links TRBV11-1 with TRBJ1-6, with D hard to call. Germline CDR1 reads SGHAT; CDR2 reads FQDESV (reference sequence). The CDR3 is 13 residues long. Here the CDR3 DNA reads TGTGCCAGCAGTGGGCAGAATAATTCACCCTTCCACTTT. The encoded protein is CASSGQNNSPFHF.

This clonotype was seen ten or more times. J is TRBJ1-5 and V is TRBV24-1; 8 bases agree with TRBD1. From germline, CDR1 is KGHDR and CDR2 SFDVKD. Trimming removed 1 base from V and 2 bases from J; junction bases left unmatched: 9. The length of the CDR3 is 18 residues. CDR3 nucleotides: TGTGCCACCAGTGATTTTTCTCTCGACAGGGGCGGCAATCAGCCCCAGCATTTT. Translation: CATSDFSLDRGGNQPQHF.

The CDR3 protein is CASTHGRQNGYTF. DNA of the CDR3: TGTGCCAGCACCCACGGAAGGCAGAATGGCTACACCTTC. This sequence joins TRBV10-3 and TRBJ1-2; D is unclear. Looked up from germline, CDR1 is ENHRY and CDR2 is SYGVKD. V was shortened by 10 bases and J by 6 bases, with 18 bases between the two germline ends. The CDR3 runs 13 residues.

Only a few counts were recorded for this clonotype. The chain employs TRBV6-5 and TRBJ2-7; D may be TRBD1 (5 bases). CDR3 length equals 14 residues. In germline, CDR1 is MNHEY, CDR2 SVGAGI. V was trimmed by 6 bases and J by 0 bases, leaving 12 bases between them. The CDR3 spells CASRVGRDSYEQYF. CDR3 sequence (DNA): TGTGCCAGCAGAGTGGGCAGGGACTCCTACGAGCAGTACTTC.

This clonotype was detected many times. The chain employs TRBV15 and TRBJ1-6, with a possible D match to TRBD1 (5 bases). This CDR3 has 17 amino acids. CDR1 LNHNV and CDR2 YYDKDF come from the germline V gene (reference sequence). The V gene lost 2 bases and the J gene lost 0 bases, with 11 bases spanning the gap. CDR3 residues: CATSRRQHSSYNSPLHF. The CDR3 bases are TGTGCCACCAGCAGAAGACAGCATAGCTCCTATAATTCACCCCTCCACTTT.

This clonotype was detected many times. The rearrangement uses TRBV2 and TRBJ1-1, with 7 bases matching TRBD1. The CDR3 is 14 residues long. The trim removed 1 base at V and 7 bases at J, leaving 6 bases unmatched. Germline V gene data show CDR1 as SNHLY and CDR2 as FYNNEI. The CDR3 region is CASSEDRGASEAFF. CDR3 DNA: TGTGCCAGCAGTGAAGACAGGGGAGCAAGTGAAGCTTTCTTT.

This clonotype came up a few times. The V and J genes are TRBV7-9 and TRBJ2-7, with 9 bases identical to TRBD1. Germline V gene sequence: CDR1 SEHNR, CDR2 FQNEAQ (reference sequence). V was pared by 1 base and J by 3 bases, with 4 bases of the junction left unmatched. The CDR3 is 15 amino acids. CDR3 residues: CASSLEGQGFYEQYF. DNA of the CDR3: TGTGCCAGCAGCTTAGAGGGACAGGGTTTCTACGAGCAGTACTTC.

This clonotype occurred many times. The V call is TRBV6-5, the J call TRBJ1-1; tentative D call: TRBD1 (6 bases). CDR1 MNHEY and CDR2 SVGAGI come from the germline V gene. The CDR3 runs 13 residues. V lost 6 bases to trimming and J lost 7 bases, with 15 bases between them. Written as DNA, the CDR3 is TGTGCCAGCAGACGGGACACAGGAATTGAAGCTTTCTTT. It encodes CASRRDTGIEAFF.

The chain uses TRBV19 and TRBJ2-5, with 8 positions matching TRBD1. Per germline, CDR1 LNHDA and CDR2 SQIVND (reference sequence). This CDR3 is 13 amino acids long. Germline trimming cut 7 bases from V and 2 bases from J; bases unmatched to any gene: 3. CDR3 DNA: TGTGCCAGTACGGACAGGGAACAAGAGACCCAGTACTTC. Amino acid sequence: CASTDREQETQYF.

This clonotype was found a few times. The chain has TRBV19 and TRBJ1-2; D is uncertain. This CDR3 is built from 15 residues. Germline V lookup: CDR1 LNHDA, CDR2 SQIVND (reference sequence). The ends were cut back, 5 bases at V and 6 bases at J, with 19 bases in the middle. The CDR3 bases are TGTGCCAGTAGTCCCAGGTCACCGCGGACCGATGGCTACACCTTC. Translation: CASSPRSPRTDGYTF.

This clonotype is a singleton in its sample. The chain has TRBV20-1 and TRBJ1-1, with D maybe TRBD1 (6 bases). The CDR3 loop spans 14 amino acids. Germline V gene sequence: CDR1 DFQATT, CDR2 SNEGSKA (reference sequence). In DNA, the CDR3 is TGCAGGGTTATTTCCGGAAGGGGGGACACTGAAGCTTTCTTT. Amino acid sequence: CRVISGRGDTEAFF.

This clonotype was counted only a few times. J is TRBJ1-4 and V is TRBV6-5, with D unclear. V was clipped by 0 bases and J by 7 bases, with 6 bases between them. The CDR3 covers 13 residues. CDR1 and CDR2 from the germline V gene are MNHEY and SVGAGI. The CDR3 protein is CASSYSRSEKLFF. CDR3 bases: TGTGCCAGCAGTTACTCGCGAAGTGAAAAACTGTTTTTT.

This clonotype was observed at least ten times. The gene calls are TRBV14 and TRBJ1-2; D remains ambiguous. CDR3 size: 14 residues. V was cut by 0 bases and J by 5 bases, with 10 bases left in between. CDR1 and CDR2 (germline): SGHDN, FVKESK. CDR3 region: CASSQDVRFYGYTF. CDR3 nucleotide sequence: TGTGCCAGCAGCCAAGACGTGAGGTTTTATGGCTACACCTTC. The full variable domain, rest sourced from reference TRBV14 and TRBJ1-2, is EAGVTQFPSHSVIEKGQTVTLRCDPISGHDNLYWYRRVMGKEIKFLLHFVKESKQDESGMPNNRFLAERTGGTYSTLKVQPAELEDSGVYFCASSQDVRFYGYTFGSGTRLTVV.

This chain links TRBV15 with TRBJ1-6, with 7 nucleotides matching TRBD1. The CDR3 runs to 17 residues. The V gene end was trimmed by 3 bases and the J gene end by 3 bases; junction bases not matched to a gene: 8. Germline CDR1 is LNHNV and CDR2 is YYDKDF (reference sequence). CDR3 amino acids: CATSSLGAGGYNSPLHF. The CDR3 DNA reads TGTGCCACCAGCAGTTTAGGGGCAGGGGGCTATAATTCACCCCTCCACTTT.

As for this clonotype: This sequence may be a read error, since a much larger clone differs from it by one base. J is TRBJ1-2 and V is TRBV10-2, with 8 bases aligning to TRBD1. Germline lookup yields CDR1 WSHSY and CDR2 SAAADI. The CDR3 sequence is 15 residues long. Written as DNA, the CDR3 is TGCGCCAGCAGTCGGTTGGACAGGGCTAACTATGGCCACACCTTC. Residues: CASSRLDRANYGHTF.

The chain combines TRBV2 with TRBJ2-7; D is tentatively TRBD1 or TRBD2 (5 bases each). The germline V gene has CDR1 SNHLY and CDR2 FYNNEI. V lost 6 bases and J 3 bases, leaving 21 bases between the germline ends. This CDR3 has 16 amino acids. DNA of the CDR3: TGTGCCAGCAGCCAAGATCCTCAGGGACCGCTCTACGAGCAGTACTTC. Residues: CASSQDPQGPLYEQYF.

Concerning this clonotype: Germline and junction disagree at one end, which may indicate a read error. The V call is TRBV10-3, the J call TRBJ2-7; 7 positions match TRBD1. Germline CDR1 is ENHRY and CDR2 is SYGVKD. The CDR3 length is 15 residues. The CDR3 protein is CASSIWRQGAYEQYF. CDR3 nucleotide sequence: TGTGCCAGCAGTATCTGGAGACAGGGCGCCTACGAGCAGTACTTC.